This TCR beta chain came from a study of T cell responses to AZD1222 COVID-19 vaccine. Study-wide findings and caveats: Most donors were white British, females outnumbered males, and clonal diversity was possibly underestimated.

Germline V gives CDR1 MNHEY, CDR2 SVGAGI. V lost 2 bases and J lost 0, with 11 bases in between. The length of the CDR3 is 15 residues. With regard to this clone: Its antigen remains unidentified.

Clones were read by immunoSEQ multiplex PCR, and TCRdb kept only the in-frame ones, dropping some. The sample comprises 95,000 to 150,000 clones, around 87% of which are singletons, and under 11% rests with the top ten. The material was peripheral blood, obtained on day 0 of AZD1222 vaccination. The chain uses TRBV6-5 and TRBJ2-7, with D possibly being TRBD1 or TRBD2 (5 bases each). This sequence originates from an adult in good health. The CDR3: CASSYVKGSSYEQYF. The CDR3 DNA follows: TGTGCCAGCAGTTACGTGAAGGGGAGCTCCTACGAGCAGTACTTC.